Shown below are 28 T cell receptor beta chains from a single sample sequenced in a study of CD4 and CD8 cells across lung adenocarcinoma regions. One entry per CDR3 protein, called by TCRdb with MiXCR from the PCR reads. The sample includes roughly 10,000 distinct CDR3 sequences, 50% of them seen just once. The sequencing sample was made of CD8+ T cells from the margin of a lung tumor. The receptor set was obtained from a female donor with lung adenocarcinoma. The CD4 and CD8 labels of this study may be unreliable.

This clonotype came up many times. The V and J genes are TRBV6-1 and TRBJ2-2, with 12 bases aligning to TRBD1. This CDR3 contains 16 residues. V lost 6 bases, J lost 6 bases, and 8 bases stayed unmatched. Germline V gene lookup returns CDR1 MNHNS and CDR2 SASEGT. CDR3 coding DNA: TGTGCCAGCAGGAAGGGACAGGGGGCTTCGTCCGGGGAGCTGTTTTTT. Its protein product is CASRKGQGASSGELFF.

The V gene is TRBV6-1, the J gene TRBJ2-1, with D perhaps assigned TRBD1 or TRBD2 (5 bases each). V lost 4 bases, J lost 9 bases, and 22 bases lay in between. This CDR3 contains 16 residues. CDR1 is MNHNS, CDR2 SASEGT, per germline. DNA for the CDR3: TGTGCCAGCAGTGGGGGGATCCCGCGATTAAGGGGTGAGCAGTTCTTC. Its protein is CASSGGIPRLRGEQFF.

As regards this clonotype: This CDR3 fails to terminate in the conserved phenylalanine or tryptophan, so it likely reflects a read error. The limits of the CDR3 on the DNA are not certain, so only TCRdb's listed CDR3 is given. The chain is built from TRBV27 and TRBJ2-5; TRBD1 is taken as the D call from the table, unchecked against the DNA. Germline values: CDR1 MNHEY, CDR2 SMNVEV (reference sequence). The CDR3 is 14 amino acids in total, end residues counted. The CDR3 loop reads CASSFSRGMLTQFL.

The chain uses TRBV9 and TRBJ2-5, with 9 bases identical to TRBD2. Matching the DNA end better, TRBJ2-7 makes the J call doubtful. The CDR3 length is 15 residues. The germline V gene has CDR1 SGDLS and CDR2 YYNGEE. The CDR3 DNA is TGTGCCAGCACCCCCTGGGCTAGCGGGATCAACGAGCAGTACTTC. Amino acids: CASTPWASGINEQYF.

A note on this clonotype: An end of the junction does not agree with germline; a read error may underlie this. The V call is TRBV6-1, the J call TRBJ2-5, with D perhaps given as TRBD1 or TRBD2 (6 bases each). This CDR3 comprises 17 residues. CDR1 MNHNS and CDR2 SASEGT come from the germline V gene. The CDR3 DNA reads as TGTGCCAGCAGGCCGGGACTCGGGGGCCGGGAGCAAGAGACGCAGTACTTC. Translation: CASRPGLGGREQETQYF.

The sample holds many counts of this clonotype. This sequence joins TRBV9 and TRBJ2-3, with TRBD1 matching over 10 bases. Germline trimming cut 4 bases from V and 3 bases from J; bases unmatched to any gene: 5. The CDR3 sequence is 15 residues long. Germline CDR1 and CDR2: SGDLS and YYNGEE. The chain's CDR3 is CASSHRDRGTDTQYF. The CDR3 DNA follows: TGTGCCAGCAGCCATCGGGACAGGGGAACAGATACGCAGTATTTT.

This clonotype is medium-sized. The chain links TRBV12-3 or TRBV12-4 to TRBJ2-1; 11 positions match TRBD1. Matching the DNA end better, TRBJ2-7 makes the J call doubtful. This CDR3 has 15 residues. The DNA of the CDR3 is TGTGCCAGCAGTTTGATTGGGACAGGGGGCTACGAGCAGTACTTC. The encoded protein is CASSLIGTGGYEQYF.

Concerning this clonotype: The junction departs from germline at one end; a sequencing error may be responsible. The chain couples TRBV27 to TRBJ2-4, with TRBD1 matching over 7 bases. CDR1 is MNHEY and CDR2 is SMNVEV in the germline V gene (reference sequence). The CDR3 sequence is 13 residues long. CDR3 amino acids: CARGLRAKNIQYF. CDR3 nucleotides: TGCGCCAGGGGGTTACGAGCCAAAAACATTCAGTACTTT.

As regards this clonotype: The junction differs from germline at one of its ends, possibly a read error. The chain joins TRBV27 to TRBJ2-5, with D tentatively TRBD2 (5 bases). The CDR3 consists of 11 residues. Per the germline V gene, CDR1 is MNHEY and CDR2 is SMNVEV (reference sequence). CDR3 nucleotide sequence: TGTGGGAGCGGTCATCCAGATACCCAGTATTTC. Protein sequence: CGSGHPDTQYF.

V gene TRBV7-6 combines with J gene TRBJ2-5; 12 positions agree with TRBD2. This CDR3 has 17 residues. Germline-derived CDR1 and CDR2 are SGHVS and FNYEAQ. The J segment lost 4 bases and the V segment lost 1 base, leaving 7 bases of the junction unmatched. CDR3 region: CASSLVGTSGSSETQYF. CDR3 nucleotide sequence: TGTGCCAGCAGCTTAGTAGGGACTAGCGGGTCGTCAGAGACCCAGTACTTC. Drawing the rest from reference TRBV7-6 and TRBJ2-5, the complete variable domain is GAGVSQSPRYKVTKRGQDVALRCDPISGHVSLYWYRQALGQGPEFLTYFNYEAQQDKSGLPNDRFSAERPEGSISTLTIQRTEQRDSAMYRCASSLVGTSGSSETQYFGPGTRLLVL.

The J gene is TRBJ2-4, the V gene TRBV27; a weak D match, TRBD2 (5 bases). The length of the CDR3 is 15 residues. Germline CDR1 MNHEY, CDR2 SMNVEV (reference sequence). Trimming left V 6 bases short and J 0 bases short, with 12 bases between. The CDR3 is CASRQRLGAKNIQYF. In nucleotides, the CDR3 is TGTGCCAGCAGGCAGCGGCTGGGAGCCAAAAACATTCAGTACTTC.

The J gene is TRBJ2-4, the V gene TRBV6-5, with D perhaps matching TRBD1 or TRBD2 (6 bases each). CDR1 and CDR2 from the germline V gene are MNHEY and SVGAGI. V lost 0 bases and J lost 13, with 22 bases in between. The CDR3 length is 16 residues. The CDR3 DNA reads TGTGCCAGCAGTTACTCGGGGGCGGGGTCCAAAAATATGCAGTACTTC. Protein sequence: CASSYSGAGSKNMQYF.

The chain employs TRBV27 and TRBJ2-4; 7 bases are a match to TRBD1. Germline loops: CDR1 MNHEY, CDR2 SMNVEV (reference sequence). The CDR3 extends over 13 amino acids. The CDR3 loop reads CGRRGFVEKTQYF. Written as DNA, the CDR3 is TGTGGGCGCAGGGGGTTTGTAGAAAAGACTCAGTACTTC.

V gene TRBV7-2 combines with J gene TRBJ2-3; 7 nucleotides line up with TRBD2. Per germline, CDR1 SGHTA and CDR2 FQGNSA. This CDR3 has 15 amino acids. V gave up 5 bases and J gave up 0 bases; unmatched junction bases: 5. The DNA of the CDR3 is TGTGCCAGCAGCCGGGACTACCTTAGCACAGATACGCAGTATTTT. Its translation: CASSRDYLSTDTQYF.

This clonotype was detected only a few times. This rearrangement joins TRBV4-1 to TRBJ2-2, with D maybe TRBD2 (6 bases). Trimming took off 4 bases at V and 6 bases at J, with 18 bases between the two ends. The length of the CDR3 is 16 residues. Germline V gene sequence: CDR1 MGHRA, CDR2 YSYEKL. Here the CDR3 DNA reads TGCGCCAGCAGCCCCCGCGGGGCCATTGATCCCGGGGAGCTGTTTTTT. As protein: CASSPRGAIDPGELFF.

About this clonotype itself: Germline and junction disagree at one end, which may indicate a read error. The CDR3 protein is CASSYSLAEYPDTQYF. DNA of the CDR3: TGTGCCAGCAGTTACTCATTAGCGGAGTACCCAGATACCCAGTACTTT. This chain links TRBV6-5 with TRBJ2-3, with a possible D match to TRBD2 (6 bases). This CDR3 contains 16 residues. Germline-derived CDR1 and CDR2 are MNHEY and SVGAGI.

This clonotype was seen once. V and J are TRBV6-1 and TRBJ2-1, with no clear D. This CDR3 is built from 15 residues. Germline values: CDR1 MNHNS, CDR2 SASEGT. V was cut by 4 bases and J by 2 bases, with 12 bases left in between. CDR3 coding DNA: TGTGCCAGCAGTGTGAGCCCGCCGGCCTACAATGAGCAGTTCTTC. Protein: CASSVSPPAYNEQFF.

The sample holds a few counts of this clonotype. V gene TRBV10-3 combines with J gene TRBJ1-1; 8 bases fit TRBD1. J lost 4 bases, V lost 7 bases, and 5 bases had no gene match. This CDR3 is built from 13 residues. The germline V gene has CDR1 ENHRY and CDR2 SYGVKD. The CDR3 protein is CAITIDRGTEAFF. The CDR3 DNA is TGTGCCATCACCATCGACAGGGGCACTGAAGCTTTCTTT.

This clonotype qualifies as medium-sized (0.01 to 0.1%). This chain connects TRBV27 to TRBJ1-2, with D perhaps matching TRBD1 (5 bases). Germline V lookup: CDR1 MNHEY, CDR2 SMNVEV (reference sequence). With 6 bases removed from V and 2 bases from J, the gap between germline ends came to 25 bases. The CDR3 runs 18 residues. The CDR3 nucleotides are TGTGCCAGCAGAACTTCCGTTATGTCGGGACTGAGCAACTATGGCTACACCTTC. This gives the protein CASRTSVMSGLSNYGYTF.

The chain carries TRBV10-3 and TRBJ2-4; tentatively, D is TRBD2 (6 bases). The CDR3 is 14 amino acids. CDR1 is ENHRY, CDR2 SYGVKD, per germline. This CDR3 reads CAAKGPGDGEIQYF. In DNA, the CDR3 is TGTGCGGCGAAGGGGCCGGGAGACGGAGAGATTCAGTACTTC.

The chain couples TRBV6-1 to TRBJ2-5; tentative D call: TRBD2 (6 bases). With the DNA end fitting TRBJ2-7 better, the J assignment may be wrong. Germline-derived CDR1 and CDR2 are MNHNS and SASEGT. The CDR3 has 16 amino acids. The CDR3 nucleotides read TGTGCCAGCTGCCGCAGCCGGGACTCGAGCTCCTACGAGCAGTACTTC. Residues: CASCRSRDSSSYEQYF.

There are many counts of this clonotype. The gene calls are TRBV6-5 and TRBJ1-5, with a possible D match to TRBD1 (5 bases). CDR1 is MNHEY, CDR2 SVGAGI, per germline. Deletions cut 4 bases from V and 5 bases from J, with 18 bases between. CDR3 length: 16 amino acids. CDR3 in amino acids: CASSSGTWSSDQPQHF. The CDR3 DNA reads TGTGCCAGCAGTTCCGGGACCTGGTCGTCCGATCAGCCCCAGCATTTT.

This clonotype was observed many times. The chain recombines TRBV27 with TRBJ1-1; D ambiguous. Germline values: CDR1 MNHEY, CDR2 SMNVEV (reference sequence). The CDR3 runs 13 residues. V gave up 7 bases and J gave up 4 bases, with 13 bases separating them. Written as DNA, the CDR3 is TGTGCCAGCAACGGGCGGGGTGGCACTGAAGCTTTCTTT. It is translated as CASNGRGGTEAFF.

This clonotype was counted between two and nine times. The V call is TRBV7-8, the J call TRBJ2-4; TRBD2 matches at 7 bases. This CDR3 is 14 amino acids long. Trimming took 0 bases from V and 8 from J; bases not matched to a gene: 4. The V gene's germline CDR1 is SGHVS and CDR2 FQNEAQ. The DNA for the CDR3 is TGTGCCAGCAGCTTAGCACCGGGGGGAGACATTCAGTACTTC. It translates to CASSLAPGGDIQYF.

This clonotype was found many times. This rearrangement joins TRBV6-1 to TRBJ2-7, with 12 bases matching TRBD2. From germline, CDR1 is MNHNS and CDR2 SASEGT. Unmatched junction bases numbered 10, after V lost 2 bases and J lost 5 bases. The length of the CDR3 is 17 residues. The CDR3 here is CASSESIGLAGGDEQYF. The CDR3 DNA is TGTGCCAGCAGTGAAAGTATTGGCCTAGCGGGAGGGGACGAGCAGTACTTC.

This clonotype is medium-sized by share. The chain has TRBV7-2 and TRBJ2-1, with a tentative D call TRBD1 (5 bases). Germline assignment: CDR1 SGHTA and CDR2 FQGNSA. The germline V and J ends were trimmed by 5 bases and 6 bases, with 20 bases remaining between them. CDR3 length: 16 residues. CDR3 in DNA: TGTGCCAGCAGCCTCAGGGCCTCAGGTATGGGCAATGAGCAGTTCTTC. Translated: CASSLRASGMGNEQFF.

The V and J genes are TRBV6-6 and TRBJ1-1; TRBD1 might be the D (6 bases). The CDR3 runs 17 residues. Trimming removed 2 bases at V and 0 bases at J, with 16 bases between. Germline V lookup: CDR1 MNHNY, CDR2 SVGAGI (reference sequence). The CDR3 loop reads CASSYGRRGILNTEAFF. The CDR3 DNA reads as TGTGCCAGCAGTTACGGTCGGAGGGGGATTTTGAACACTGAAGCTTTCTTT.

The genes are TRBV10-3 and TRBJ2-4; D not resolved. Germline lookup yields CDR1 ENHRY and CDR2 SYGVKD. The CDR3 runs 14 residues. Trimming shortened V by 10 bases and J by 13 bases, and 26 bases separated the two germline ends. Here the CDR3 reads CATKVARDRNTQYF. As DNA, the CDR3 is TGTGCCACCAAGGTGGCCCGTGACCGAAACACCCAGTACTTC.